Sequencing of this T cell receptor beta chain was carried out in a study of shared clonotypes between healthy human individuals. The CDR3 is 17 amino acids. In germline, CDR1 is LNHDA, CDR2 SQIVND (reference sequence). Trimming pared 1 base from V and 0 bases from J, leaving 13 bases between. CD45RO negativity and positive selection for CCR7 defined naive CD8 cells, a population that excluded terminally differentiated effector memory CD45RA+ cells. Profiled with immunoSEQ multiplex PCR; TCRdb holds only in-frame clones, not every one. This table has under 1 million clones, 95% to 97% appearing once. The chain is built from TRBV19 and TRBJ1-5, with no clear D. Sequenced input: naive CD8+ T cells sorted from blood. This receptor was taken from a man in his thirties or forties in good health. The DNA for the CDR3 is TGTGCCAGTAGTATAGCTTCGGGGAGACATAGCAATCAGCCCCAGCATTTT. It yields the protein CASSIASGRHSNQPQHF.